These 2 T cell receptor beta chains originate from one sample sequenced in a study of Graves' ophthalmopathy and Graves' hyperthyroidism. Scientists amplified the TCR beta CDR3 regions from RNA transcripts. In the first round, RT-PCR was carried out with HTBI primers, and a multiplex PCR formed the second round. MiXCR was run by TCRdb on the multiplex PCR reads, yielding one entry per CDR3 protein. The table has about 620,000 distinct CDR3 sequences, approximately 21% seen once; the top ten hold around 6.9%. The sequencing sample was made of peripheral blood. These receptors were collected from a woman younger than 30 with stable Graves' hyperthyroidism. Some clones in this sample may be carry-over from other donors' samples.

This clonotype has at least ten counts. A clone one base away is much larger, so this may be a read error. The genes are TRBV12-3 or TRBV12-4 and TRBJ1-6, with D perhaps matching TRBD1 (5 bases). The ends were cut back, 6 bases at V and 15 bases at J, with 21 bases in the middle. The CDR3 length is 14 residues. The CDR3 protein is CASSQPGRGAHLHF. For the CDR3, the DNA is TGTGCCAGCAGCCAACCAGGGCGGGGAGCACACCTCCACTTT.

The V gene is TRBV29-1, the J gene TRBJ2-7; no firm D call. The CDR3 is 12 residues long. Deletions cut 5 bases from V and 3 bases from J, with 11 bases between. Germline V CDR1 and CDR2: SQVTM, ANQGSEA. This chain's CDR3 is CSVQLIGYEQYF. DNA of the CDR3: TGCAGCGTTCAATTGATAGGCTACGAGCAGTACTTC.